These 29 T cell receptor beta chains originate from one sample sequenced in a study of identical twins. TCRdb re-derived calls from the 5' RACE reads in MiXCR, one entry per CDR3 protein. The sample holds hundreds of thousands of distinct CDR3 sequences, 20% to 25% seen once. The same data also went into a second study, on T cells expressing NK-cell markers.

The sequencing input was CD4+ T cells sorted from blood. Receptor source: a woman between 18 and 29 years old in good health.

The J gene is TRBJ2-7, the V gene TRBV20-1, with D maybe TRBD2 (7 bases). V was pared by 4 bases and J by 5 bases, with 18 bases between. The CDR3 consists of 14 residues. From germline, CDR1 is DFQATT and CDR2 SNEGSKA (reference sequence). The CDR3 spells CSAMEGGLLNEQYF. The CDR3 nucleotides are TGCAGTGCTATGGAGGGGGGGCTATTAAACGAGCAGTACTTC.

In this sample, this clonotype turned up a few times. The chain has TRBV5-1 and TRBJ2-4, with D perhaps given as TRBD1 or TRBD2 (5 bases each). Germline V gene data show CDR1 as SGHRS and CDR2 as YFSETQ. The CDR3 has 14 amino acids. Deletions cut 7 bases from V and 8 bases from J, with 19 bases between. CDR3 coding DNA: TGCGCCAGCCAGCCCAGGCCCTTGGGGGACATTCAGTACTTC. This sequence encodes CASQPRPLGDIQYF.

This clonotype appeared a few times. The chain joins TRBV20-1 to TRBJ1-2; no firm D call. The CDR3 has 15 amino acids. Germline CDR1 reads DFQATT; CDR2 reads SNEGSKA (reference sequence). Trimming left V 0 bases short and J 0 bases short, with 11 bases between. The CDR3 loop is CSARDLSTTNYGYTF. As DNA, the CDR3 is TGCAGTGCTAGAGATCTATCGACCACTAACTATGGCTACACCTTC.

Concerning this clonotype: The junction departs from germline at one end; a sequencing error may be responsible. The V and J genes are TRBV7-6 and TRBJ2-3, with D perhaps TRBD1 or TRBD2 (6 bases each). The CDR3 length is 15 residues. Per the germline V gene, CDR1 is SGHVS and CDR2 is FNYEAQ. The CDR3: CASNQLPGAPDTQYF. The CDR3 nucleotides read TGTGCCAGCAACCAACTCCCGGGGGCCCCAGACACGCAGTATTTT.

This clonotype turned up a few times. This chain uses TRBV12-3 or TRBV12-4 with TRBJ1-6; tentative D call: TRBD1 (6 bases). Trimming removed 6 bases at V and 9 bases at J, with 15 bases between. CDR3 length equals 14 residues. CDR3 sequence: CASSLGGTLSPLHF. The CDR3 DNA is TGTGCCAGCAGCCTAGGGGGGACCCTTTCACCCCTCCACTTT.

The chain joins TRBV29-1 to TRBJ2-7, with 7 bases identical to TRBD1. The junction had 8 bases not matched to a gene; V was cut back by 6 bases and J by 3 bases. CDR1 is SQVTM, CDR2 ANQGSEA, per germline. The CDR3 covers 13 residues. The CDR3 DNA reads TGCAGCGTAGGTTCGGGACAGTACTACGAGCAGTACTTC. Protein sequence: CSVGSGQYYEQYF.

This clonotype was recorded a few times. CDR3 in DNA: TGCGCCAGCAGCCTCATCGACACTAACTATGGCTACACCTTC. Amino acids: CASSLIDTNYGYTF. This chain links TRBV5-1 with TRBJ1-2; D unclear. The V end was cut by 4 bases, the J end by 0 bases, with 10 bases between. CDR1 is SGHRS, CDR2 YFSETQ, per germline. CDR3 length: 14 residues.

The chain carries TRBV5-1 and TRBJ2-3, with 8 bases aligning to TRBD2. CDR3 length equals 14 residues. The V gene's germline CDR1 is SGHRS and CDR2 YFSETQ. V shed 2 bases, J shed 4 bases, and the junction held 3 bases outside the gene matches. The CDR3 DNA follows: TGCGCCAGCAGCTTAAGCGGGAGCCCAGATACGCAGTATTTT. Its translation is CASSLSGSPDTQYF. Full variable domain (missing parts from reference TRBV5-1 and TRBJ2-3): KAGVTQTPRYLIKTRGQQVTLSCSPISGHRSVSWYQQTPGQGLQFLFEYFSETQRNKGNFPGRFSGRQFSNSRSEMNVSTLELGDSALYLCASSLSGSPDTQYFGPGTRLTVL.

The V and J genes are TRBV12-3 or TRBV12-4 and TRBJ2-5; tentatively, D is TRBD1 (7 bases). There are 15 residues in the CDR3. Trimming stripped 3 bases from V and 5 bases from J, with 16 bases between. For the CDR3, the DNA is TGTGCCAGCAGTTTGGAGGGGGCTAGTACCGAGACCCAGTACTTC. Translating gives CASSLEGASTETQYF.

The chain uses TRBV20-1 and TRBJ2-5, with 8 nucleotides matching TRBD1. Germline CDR1 is DFQATT and CDR2 is SNEGSKA (reference sequence). Trimming cost V 3 bases and J 2 bases; bases outside gene matches: 5. CDR3 size: 14 residues. The CDR3 nucleotides read TGCAGTGCTAGCAGGGGGCGCGTACAAGAGACCCAGTACTTC. It yields the protein CSASRGRVQETQYF.

Details on this clonotype: The junction shows a germline mismatch at one end, possibly a read error. The chain has TRBV7-6 and TRBJ2-3, with 9 positions matching TRBD2. CDR3 length: 16 amino acids. Germline lookup yields CDR1 SGHVS and CDR2 FNYEAQ. DNA of the CDR3: TGTGCCAGCAGCTTAGGGCCAGGGACTAGCAAAGATACGCAGTATTTT. Translation gives CASSLGPGTSKDTQYF.

The chain is built from TRBV20-1 and TRBJ1-3; D possibly corresponds to TRBD1 (5 bases). V was shortened by 3 bases and J by 7 bases, with 13 bases between the two germline ends. CDR1 and CDR2 from the germline V gene are DFQATT and SNEGSKA (reference sequence). The CDR3 has 13 residues. CDR3 protein: CSASYGTSNTIYF. CDR3 sequence (DNA): TGCAGTGCTAGCTACGGGACGAGTAACACCATATATTTT.

Only a few counts were recorded for this clonotype. This chain joins TRBV6-2 or TRBV6-3 and TRBJ2-1; 13 nucleotides align to TRBD2. The CDR3 is made up of 18 amino acids. V dropped 6 bases and J dropped 4; count of bases not matched to a gene: 12. In germline, CDR1 is MNHEY, CDR2 SVGEGT. CDR3 sequence (DNA): TGTGCCAGCAGCCATACTAGCGGGAGGGCTCCCCAATACAATGAGCAGTTCTTC. Translating it yields CASSHTSGRAPQYNEQFF.

This clonotype was observed a handful of times. The V and J genes are TRBV20-1 and TRBJ2-5, with D possibly being TRBD2 (5 bases). CDR1 is DFQATT, CDR2 SNEGSKA, per germline (reference sequence). Deletions cut 5 bases from V and 0 bases from J, with 16 bases between. The CDR3 totals 15 residues. In DNA, the CDR3 is TGCAGTGCTCGCTCCCCGAGCGGCCACCAAGAGACCCAGTACTTC. It codes for CSARSPSGHQETQYF.

This clonotype was seen a handful of times. This chain links TRBV20-1 with TRBJ2-3, with D unclear. V lost 0 bases, J lost 6 bases, and 13 bases lay in between. CDR1 and CDR2 (germline): DFQATT, SNEGSKA (reference sequence). The CDR3 is made up of 14 amino acids. The chain's CDR3 is CSARDIRAWDTQYF. The DNA for the CDR3 is TGCAGTGCTAGAGATATACGGGCTTGGGATACGCAGTATTTT.

The rearrangement links TRBV5-1 to TRBJ1-1; the match to TRBD1 covers 9 bases. The CDR3 is made up of 12 amino acids. Trimming removed 3 bases from V and 11 bases from J; junction bases left unmatched: 5. Germline CDR1 reads SGHRS; CDR2 reads YFSETQ. CDR3 coding DNA: TGCGCCAGCAGCTGGGGACAGGGTTTGGCTTTCTTT. This encodes CASSWGQGLAFF.

The genes are TRBV9 and TRBJ2-3; no firm D call. The CDR3 has 14 residues. CDR1 is SGDLS and CDR2 is YYNGEE in the germline V gene. Trimming shortened V by 7 bases and J by 4 bases, and 16 bases separated the two germline ends. In nucleotides, the CDR3 is TGTGCCAGCGGAACAGCGCACGGACCAGATACGCAGTATTTT. Translating it yields CASGTAHGPDTQYF.

This clonotype has only a few counts. V usage is TRBV10-1 and J usage is TRBJ1-5; D remains unclear. The V gene's germline CDR1 is WNHNN and CDR2 SYGVQD (reference sequence). The ends were cut back, 5 bases at V and 0 bases at J, with 11 bases in the middle. This CDR3 has 15 amino acids. CDR3 nucleotide sequence: TGCGCCAGCAGTACTTTCGGCGGTAGCAATCAGCCCCAGCATTTT. Amino acids: CASSTFGGSNQPQHF.

The J gene is TRBJ2-7, the V gene TRBV29-1; 8 bases match TRBD1. After removal of 5 bases from V and 2 bases from J, the junction contained 8 bases not matched to a gene. The length of the CDR3 is 14 residues. CDR1 and CDR2 (germline): SQVTM, ANQGSEA. The CDR3 region is CSVSRTGYAYEQYF. Here the CDR3 DNA reads TGCAGCGTTAGTCGGACAGGGTACGCCTACGAGCAGTACTTC.

This clonotype was seen more than once but under ten times. V gene TRBV20-1 combines with J gene TRBJ2-5; possible D gene TRBD2, 5 bases. V was clipped by 4 bases and J by 1 base, with 10 bases between them. The germline V gene encodes CDR1 DFQATT and CDR2 SNEGSKA (reference sequence). There are 13 residues in the CDR3. The CDR3 loop is CSATGNLQETQYF. The CDR3 coding sequence is TGCAGTGCTACCGGGAATCTCCAAGAGACCCAGTACTTC.

The rearrangement uses TRBV6-2 or TRBV6-3 and TRBJ2-7; D tentatively reads TRBD1 or TRBD2 (5 bases each). Germline loops: CDR1 MNHEY, CDR2 SVGEGT. V was trimmed by 7 bases and J by 6 bases, leaving 25 bases between them. The CDR3 is made up of 16 amino acids. The CDR3 sequence: CASNQPSRRAGTEQYF. The CDR3 region has the DNA TGTGCCAGCAATCAACCCTCCCGAAGGGCAGGGACCGAGCAGTACTTC.

V usage is TRBV12-3 or TRBV12-4 and J usage is TRBJ2-3; D ambiguous. The V end was cut by 4 bases, the J end by 0 bases, with 20 bases between. The CDR3 consists of 18 residues. The chain's CDR3 is CASSYSRLRFTSTDTQYF. CDR3 bases: TGTGCCAGCAGTTACTCCCGACTCCGATTCACTAGCACAGATACGCAGTATTTT.

V gene TRBV7-7 combines with J gene TRBJ2-7; either TRBD1 or TRBD2 may fit D (5 bases each). The germline CDR1 and CDR2 sequences are SSHAT and FNYEAQ (reference sequence). The V and J ends lost 4 bases and 7 bases respectively, with 11 bases between them. This CDR3 has 12 residues. Here the CDR3 DNA reads TGTGCCAGCAGCTCTCAGGGCGGGGAGCAGTACTTC. It codes for CASSSQGGEQYF.

The V gene is TRBV9, the J gene TRBJ2-2, with D perhaps TRBD1 or TRBD2 (5 bases each). The germline V gene has CDR1 SGDLS and CDR2 YYNGEE. V lost 5 bases, J lost 1 base, and 12 bases lay in between. The CDR3 runs 15 residues. The CDR3 loop reads CASRPGRLNTGELFF. The CDR3 nucleotides read TGTGCCAGCAGACCGGGACGGCTGAACACCGGGGAGCTGTTTTTT.

This clonotype was recorded a few times. The chain employs TRBV5-1 and TRBJ2-1, with a possible D match to TRBD1 (5 bases). V was shortened by 2 bases and J by 9 bases, with 12 bases between the two germline ends. The CDR3 is 13 residues long. Germline lookup yields CDR1 SGHRS and CDR2 YFSETQ. The CDR3 DNA reads as TGCGCCAGCAGCTTCCAGGGTAGTCGTGAGCAGTTCTTC. Translating gives CASSFQGSREQFF.

The chain uses TRBV29-1 and TRBJ2-3; D ambiguous. This CDR3 region has 13 residues. V was shortened by 4 bases and J by 4 bases, with 12 bases between the two germline ends. The V gene's germline CDR1 is SQVTM and CDR2 ANQGSEA. The CDR3 is CSVVTHKADTQYF. The CDR3 region has the DNA TGCAGCGTTGTGACCCACAAGGCAGATACGCAGTATTTT.

This clonotype was seen more than once but under ten times. V gene TRBV7-9 combines with J gene TRBJ2-5; D possibly uses TRBD1 or TRBD2 (5 bases each). Germline V CDR1 and CDR2: SEHNR, FQNEAQ (reference sequence). The CDR3 loop spans 13 amino acids. Deletions cut 2 bases from V and 4 bases from J, with 8 bases between. Here the CDR3 DNA reads TGTGCCAGCAGCTTATGGGGGATAGAGACCCAGTACTTC. This gives the protein CASSLWGIETQYF.

This clonotype came up once. V usage is TRBV18 and J usage is TRBJ2-5, with D hard to call. This CDR3 contains 13 residues. CDR1 and CDR2 from the germline V gene are KGHSH and LQKENI. The ends were cut back, 4 bases at V and 2 bases at J, with 8 bases in the middle. CDR3 DNA sequence: TGTGCCAGCTCACAGGACGGACAAGAGACCCAGTACTTC. Amino acid sequence: CASSQDGQETQYF.

The chain has TRBV27 and TRBJ2-7, with D tentatively TRBD1 or TRBD2 (6 bases each). CDR3 length: 14 amino acids. Germline CDR1 MNHEY, CDR2 SMNVEV (reference sequence). V gave up 3 bases and J gave up 6 bases, with 15 bases separating them. Here the CDR3 DNA reads TGTGCCAGCAGTTTTGGGGGGCTAGTGGGCGAGCAGTACTTC. Translated, it gives CASSFGGLVGEQYF.